The sequence of this TCR beta chain was determined in a study of somatic mutations in cytotoxic T cells in rheumatoid arthritis. In the study overall: Selected T-cell populations stained with V beta antibodies were isolated by flow sorting to nearly 100% purity; these included V beta1+ cells subjected to TCRB sequencing.

Details on this clone: Its antigen is unidentified.

Study results and caveats: Rheumatoid arthritis patients and age-matched healthy controls showed no significant difference in CD8+ T-cell clonality. A rise in CD8+ clonality with age was seen in rheumatoid arthritis patients but not in healthy controls.

Isolation of CD4+ and CD8+ cells used positive magnetic bead selection, with purity checked by flow cytometry. Sequenced by immunoSEQ multiplex PCR; TCRdb stores in-frame clones only, minus some. The table has about 20,000 clones, about 86% seen once; the top ten hold approximately 20%. Trimming took off 2 bases at V and 1 base at J, with 8 bases between the two ends. Per the germline V gene, CDR1 is MNHNS and CDR2 is SASEGT. The CDR3 runs 14 residues. The chain couples TRBV6-1 to TRBJ1-1; D ambiguous. The sample comprised CD8+ T cells sorted from blood. This TCR was recovered from a woman aged 45-65 years in good health. CDR3 sequence: CASSEWQENTEAFF. In nucleotides, the CDR3 is TGTGCCAGCAGTGAATGGCAGGAGAACACTGAAGCTTTCTTT.